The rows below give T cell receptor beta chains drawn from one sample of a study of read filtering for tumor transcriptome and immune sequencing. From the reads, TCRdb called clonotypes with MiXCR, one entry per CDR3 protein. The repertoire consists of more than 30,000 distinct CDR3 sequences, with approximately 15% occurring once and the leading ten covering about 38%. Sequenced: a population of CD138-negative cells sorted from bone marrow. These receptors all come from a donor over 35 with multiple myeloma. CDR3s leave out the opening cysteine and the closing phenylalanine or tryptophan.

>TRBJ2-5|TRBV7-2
ASSLGGGGGETQY
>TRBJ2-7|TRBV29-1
SVGGGAYEQY
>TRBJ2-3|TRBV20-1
SAKRGTGTDTQY
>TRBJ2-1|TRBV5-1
ASSLDSSSYNEQF
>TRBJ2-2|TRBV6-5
ASSYGANTGELF
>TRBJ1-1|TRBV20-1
SARDQGADTEAF
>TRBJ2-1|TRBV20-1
SARDLRASGLYNEQF
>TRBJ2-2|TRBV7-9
ASSLGGGAGELF
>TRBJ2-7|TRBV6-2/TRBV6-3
ASSSDPDRFLSYEQY
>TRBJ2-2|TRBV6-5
ASNKGYGELF
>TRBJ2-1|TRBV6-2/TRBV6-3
ASSYSQTSVSYNEQF
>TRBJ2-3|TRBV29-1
SGRDRDPDTQY
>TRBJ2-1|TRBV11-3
ASSFGGLSYNEQF
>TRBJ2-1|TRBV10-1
ASSEPSSSYNEQF
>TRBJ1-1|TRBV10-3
AISESGDSEAF
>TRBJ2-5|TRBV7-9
AGGLEIQY
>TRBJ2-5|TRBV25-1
ASSDEAIGGASRETQY
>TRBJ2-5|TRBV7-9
ASSQRGLAQETQY
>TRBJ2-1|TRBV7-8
ASSPGTSGSYGEQF
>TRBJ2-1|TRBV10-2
ASSTGAFGQF
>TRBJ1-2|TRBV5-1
ASSLFRGSGQGIGYT
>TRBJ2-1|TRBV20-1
SARGNRRDNEQF
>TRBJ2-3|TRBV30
AWSKGRDTQY
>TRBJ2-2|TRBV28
ASIPLKFAGNTGELF
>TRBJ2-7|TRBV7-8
ASSLGLAGSYEQY
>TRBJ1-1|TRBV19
ASSIGRGAKAF
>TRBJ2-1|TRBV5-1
ASSLGGHEQF
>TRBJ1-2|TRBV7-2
ASSLGGRASNYGYT
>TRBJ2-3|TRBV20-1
SARLRGSTDTQY
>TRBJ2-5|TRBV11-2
ASSPQETQY
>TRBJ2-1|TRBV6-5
ASRTGGWDYNEQF
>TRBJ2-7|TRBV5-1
ASRQGFQGEQY
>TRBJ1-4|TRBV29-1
SAGGANEKLF
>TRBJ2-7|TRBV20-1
SARDHQDSYEQY
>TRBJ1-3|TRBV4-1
ASSQGAGAGGNTIY
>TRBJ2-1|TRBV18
ASSPRDHNEQF
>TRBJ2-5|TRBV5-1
ASSYLGDQY
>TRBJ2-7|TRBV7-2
ASSNRDTKFEQY
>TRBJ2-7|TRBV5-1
ASSAGGGDSYEQY
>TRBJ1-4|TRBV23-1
ASSQSLQNEKLF
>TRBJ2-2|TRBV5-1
ASSPQGGSPGGELF
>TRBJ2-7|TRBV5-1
ASRRSGSTYEQY
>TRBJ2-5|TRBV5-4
ASSFQDQGTQY
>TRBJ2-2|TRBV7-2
ASSKTGSSTGELF
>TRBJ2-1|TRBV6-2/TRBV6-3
ASISRLAGYNEQF
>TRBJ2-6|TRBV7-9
ASSLGASGANVLT
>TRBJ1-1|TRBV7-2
ASSVGSRTAYTEAF
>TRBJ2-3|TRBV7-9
ASRFSTDTQY